The 7 T cell receptor beta chains presented below share a single source sample, sequenced in a study of T-cell reconstitution after alpha-beta-depleted transplantation in children. Preparation of the TCRbeta library involved a method that used unique molecular identifiers. TCRdb re-analysed the PCR reads in MiXCR, keeping a single row per CDR3 protein. The data contain under 850,000 distinct CDR3 sequences, around 14% of them singletons. Sequenced material: PBMCs, taken before TCRalphabeta/CD19-depleted stem cell transplant. These receptors were obtained from a girl aged 2-9 years with congenital amegakaryocytic thrombocytopenia, due to receive a stem cell transplant.

The table lists this clonotype with a few counts. The chain employs TRBV5-1 and TRBJ1-6, with TRBD1 as a possible D gene (6 bases). CDR1 SGHRS and CDR2 YFSETQ come from the germline V gene. The CDR3 is made up of 13 amino acids. The V end lost 10 bases, the J end lost 7 bases, and 15 bases lay between the germline ends. This chain's CDR3 is CACGGPENSPLHF. For the CDR3, the DNA is TGCGCCTGCGGGGGGCCGGAGAATTCACCCCTCCACTTT.

Ten or more counts support this clonotype. This sequence joins TRBV5-5 and TRBJ2-1, with D unclear. V dropped 2 bases and J dropped 10 bases, with 7 bases sitting between them. Germline V lookup: CDR1 SGHKS, CDR2 YYEKEE (reference sequence). The CDR3 totals 11 residues. The DNA for the CDR3 is TGTGCCAGCAGCTTTTCGCTCGAGCAGTTCTTC. Translated: CASSFSLEQFF.

This clonotype has ten or more counts. This chain joins TRBV12-3 or TRBV12-4 and TRBJ2-5, with TRBD1 matching 7 bases. The CDR3 spans 14 residues. The V and J ends lost 6 bases and 4 bases, in that order; junction bases with no gene match: 8. The CDR3 spells CASSPTGMGETQYF. CDR3 bases: TGTGCCAGCAGCCCGACAGGGATGGGAGAGACCCAGTACTTC.

This clonotype was recorded at least ten times. The rearrangement links TRBV20-1 to TRBJ2-6; 7 bases match TRBD1. Germline loops: CDR1 DFQATT, CDR2 SNEGSKA (reference sequence). The CDR3 totals 15 residues. The J segment lost 3 bases and the V segment lost 8 bases, leaving 10 bases of the junction unmatched. In DNA, the CDR3 is TGCAGTATTCCCCTACAGGGGTATGGGGCCAACGTCCTGACTTTC. Amino acids: CSIPLQGYGANVLTF.

This clonotype was counted at least ten times. V and J are TRBV5-1 and TRBJ1-1; weak D call: TRBD1 (5 bases). The V gene's germline CDR1 is SGHRS and CDR2 YFSETQ. V lost 3 bases, J lost 3 bases, and 12 bases lay in between. This CDR3 spans 14 amino acids. The CDR3 bases are TGCGCCAGCAGCTCCAGGGAAAGGTACACTGAAGCTTTCTTT. It yields the protein CASSSRERYTEAFF.

A few counts support this clonotype. This chain joins TRBV11-1 and TRBJ2-1; D is perhaps TRBD2 (6 bases). Trimming stripped 5 bases from V and 9 bases from J, with 29 bases between. CDR1 and CDR2 (germline): SGHAT, FQDESV (reference sequence). This CDR3 comprises 18 residues. CDR3 DNA: TGTGCCAGCAGCCCTAGTAGCGGCCGCAGCAGTTACTCGGGTGAGCAGTTCTTC. Translated, it gives CASSPSSGRSSYSGEQFF.

The rearrangement uses TRBV5-1 and TRBJ2-3; 9 bases map to TRBD2. Germline V gene data show CDR1 as SGHRS and CDR2 as YFSETQ. This CDR3 is 17 amino acids long. J lost 4 bases, V lost 0 bases, and 9 bases had no gene match. The CDR3 region has the DNA TGCGCCAGCAGCTTGGTGCTAGCGGGAACTTTTGCAGATACGCAGTATTTT. This translates into CASSLVLAGTFADTQYF.